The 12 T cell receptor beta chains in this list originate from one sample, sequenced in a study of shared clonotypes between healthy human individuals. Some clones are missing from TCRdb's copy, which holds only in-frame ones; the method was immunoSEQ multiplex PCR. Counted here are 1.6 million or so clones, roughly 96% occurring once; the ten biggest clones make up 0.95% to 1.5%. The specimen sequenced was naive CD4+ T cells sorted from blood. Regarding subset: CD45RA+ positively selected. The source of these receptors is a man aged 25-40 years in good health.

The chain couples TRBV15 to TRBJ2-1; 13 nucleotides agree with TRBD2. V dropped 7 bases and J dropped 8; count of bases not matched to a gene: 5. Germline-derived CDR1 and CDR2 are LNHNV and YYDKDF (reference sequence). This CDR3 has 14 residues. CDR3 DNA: TGTGCCACCAAGGGGACTAGCGGGATCTATGAGCAGTTCTTC. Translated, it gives CATKGTSGIYEQFF.

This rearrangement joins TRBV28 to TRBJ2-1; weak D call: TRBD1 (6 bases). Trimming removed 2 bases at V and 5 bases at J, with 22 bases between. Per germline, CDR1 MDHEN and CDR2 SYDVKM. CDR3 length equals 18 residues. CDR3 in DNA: TGTGCCAGCAGTTTAGGGACACAACTACCGGGAACCCACAATGAGCAGTTCTTC. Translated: CASSLGTQLPGTHNEQFF. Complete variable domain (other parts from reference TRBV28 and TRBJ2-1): DVKVTQSSRYLVKRTGEKVFLECVQDMDHENMFWYRQDPGLGLRLIYFSYDVKMKEKGDIPEGYSVSREKKERFSLILESASTNQTSMYLCASSLGTQLPGTHNEQFFGPGTRLTVL.

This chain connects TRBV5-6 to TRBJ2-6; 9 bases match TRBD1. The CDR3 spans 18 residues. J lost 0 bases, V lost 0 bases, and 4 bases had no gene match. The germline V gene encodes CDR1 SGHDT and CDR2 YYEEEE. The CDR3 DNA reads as TGTGCCAGCAGCTTGGTGGGGACAGGGTCCTCTGGGGCCAACGTCCTGACTTTC. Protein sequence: CASSLVGTGSSGANVLTF.

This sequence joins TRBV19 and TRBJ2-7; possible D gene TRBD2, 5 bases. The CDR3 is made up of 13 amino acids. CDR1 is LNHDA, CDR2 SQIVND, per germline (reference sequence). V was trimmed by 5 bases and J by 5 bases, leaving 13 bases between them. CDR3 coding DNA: TGTGCCAGTAGTCCGCCGCGGAGGAACGAGCAGTACTTC. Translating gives CASSPPRRNEQYF.

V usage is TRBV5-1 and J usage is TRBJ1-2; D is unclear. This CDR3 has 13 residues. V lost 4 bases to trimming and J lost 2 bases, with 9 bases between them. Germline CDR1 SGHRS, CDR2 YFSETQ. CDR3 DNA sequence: TGCGCCAGCAGCGAAGACACGAACTATGGCTACACCTTC. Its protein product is CASSEDTNYGYTF.

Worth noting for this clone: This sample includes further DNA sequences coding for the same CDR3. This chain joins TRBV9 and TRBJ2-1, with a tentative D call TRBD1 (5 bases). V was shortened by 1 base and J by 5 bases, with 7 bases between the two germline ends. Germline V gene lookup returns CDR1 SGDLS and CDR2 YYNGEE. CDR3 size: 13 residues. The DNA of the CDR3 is TGTGCCAGCAGCGTACGGACAAACAATGAGCAGTTCTTC. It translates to CASSVRTNNEQFF.

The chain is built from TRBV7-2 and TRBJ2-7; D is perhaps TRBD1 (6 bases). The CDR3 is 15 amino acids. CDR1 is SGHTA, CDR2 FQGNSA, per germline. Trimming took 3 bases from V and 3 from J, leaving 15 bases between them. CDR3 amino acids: CASSFDVDSLYEQYF. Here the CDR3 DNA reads TGTGCCAGCAGCTTCGATGTGGACAGTCTCTACGAGCAGTACTTC. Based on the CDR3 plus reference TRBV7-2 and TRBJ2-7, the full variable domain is GAGVSQSPSNKVTEKGKDVELRCDPISGHTALYWYRQSLGQGLEFLIYFQGNSAPDKSGLPSDRFSAERTGGSVSTLTIQRTQQEDSAVYLCASSFDVDSLYEQYFGPGTRLTVT.

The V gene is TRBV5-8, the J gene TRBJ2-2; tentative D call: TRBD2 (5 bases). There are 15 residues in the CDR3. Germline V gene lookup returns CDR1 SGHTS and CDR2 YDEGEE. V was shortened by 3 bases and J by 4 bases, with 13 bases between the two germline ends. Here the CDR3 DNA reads TGTGCCAGCAGCTCCGGGGTTCGGAGCACCGGGGAGCTGTTTTTT. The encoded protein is CASSSGVRSTGELFF.

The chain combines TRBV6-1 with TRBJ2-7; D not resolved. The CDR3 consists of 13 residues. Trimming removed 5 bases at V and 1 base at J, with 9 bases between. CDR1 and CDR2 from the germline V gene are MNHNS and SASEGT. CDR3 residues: CASSSGRSYEQYF. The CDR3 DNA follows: TGTGCCAGCAGTTCCGGGCGATCCTACGAGCAGTACTTC.

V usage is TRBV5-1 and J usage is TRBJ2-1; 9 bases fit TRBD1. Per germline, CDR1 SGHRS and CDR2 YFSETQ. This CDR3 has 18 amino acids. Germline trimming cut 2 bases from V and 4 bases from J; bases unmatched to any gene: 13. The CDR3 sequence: CASSLSRTGVLSYNEQFF. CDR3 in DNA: TGCGCCAGCAGCTTATCACGGACAGGGGTTCTATCTTACAATGAGCAGTTCTTC. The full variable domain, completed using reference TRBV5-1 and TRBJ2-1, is KAGVTQTPRYLIKTRGQQVTLSCSPISGHRSVSWYQQTPGQGLQFLFEYFSETQRNKGNFPGRFSGRQFSNSRSEMNVSTLELGDSALYLCASSLSRTGVLSYNEQFFGPGTRLTVL.

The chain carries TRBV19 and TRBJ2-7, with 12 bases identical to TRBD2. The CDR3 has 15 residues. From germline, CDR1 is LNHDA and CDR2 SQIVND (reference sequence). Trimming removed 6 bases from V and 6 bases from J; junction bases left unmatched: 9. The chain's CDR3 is CASRLTSGSSLEQYF. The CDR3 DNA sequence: TGTGCCAGTAGGCTGACTAGCGGGAGCTCCCTCGAGCAGTACTTC.

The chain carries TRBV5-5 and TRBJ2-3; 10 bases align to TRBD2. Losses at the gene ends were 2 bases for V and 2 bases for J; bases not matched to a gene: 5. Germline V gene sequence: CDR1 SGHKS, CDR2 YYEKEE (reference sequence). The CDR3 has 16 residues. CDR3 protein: CASSFNSGRNTDTQYF. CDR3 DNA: TGTGCCAGCAGCTTTAATAGCGGGAGGAACACAGATACGCAGTATTTT.